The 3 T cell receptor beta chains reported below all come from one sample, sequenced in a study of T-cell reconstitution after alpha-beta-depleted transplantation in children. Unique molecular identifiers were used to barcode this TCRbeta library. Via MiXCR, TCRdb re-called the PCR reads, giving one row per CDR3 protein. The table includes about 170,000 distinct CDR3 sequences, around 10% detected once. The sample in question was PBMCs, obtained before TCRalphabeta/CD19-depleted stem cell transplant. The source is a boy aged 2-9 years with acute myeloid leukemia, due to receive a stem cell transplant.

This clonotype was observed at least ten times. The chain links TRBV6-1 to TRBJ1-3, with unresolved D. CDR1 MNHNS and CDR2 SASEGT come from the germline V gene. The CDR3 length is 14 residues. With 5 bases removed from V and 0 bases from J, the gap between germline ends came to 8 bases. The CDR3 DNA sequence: TGTGCCAGCAGTCTAATTGGCTCTGGAAACACCATATATTTT. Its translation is CASSLIGSGNTIYF.

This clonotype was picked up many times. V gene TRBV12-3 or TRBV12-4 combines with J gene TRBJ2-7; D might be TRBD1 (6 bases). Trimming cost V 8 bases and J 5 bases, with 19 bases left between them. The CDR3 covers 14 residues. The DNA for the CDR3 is TGTGCCAGCCCCGCAGGGGAACTTAGGCACGAGCAGTACGTC. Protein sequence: CASPAGELRHEQYV.

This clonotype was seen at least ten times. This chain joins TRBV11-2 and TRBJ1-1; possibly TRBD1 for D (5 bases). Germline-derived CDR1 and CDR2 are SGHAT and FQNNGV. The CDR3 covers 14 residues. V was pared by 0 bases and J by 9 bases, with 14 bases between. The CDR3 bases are TGTGCCAGCAGCTTAGATGCGGCAGGGCGACAAGCTTTCTTT. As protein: CASSLDAAGRQAFF.